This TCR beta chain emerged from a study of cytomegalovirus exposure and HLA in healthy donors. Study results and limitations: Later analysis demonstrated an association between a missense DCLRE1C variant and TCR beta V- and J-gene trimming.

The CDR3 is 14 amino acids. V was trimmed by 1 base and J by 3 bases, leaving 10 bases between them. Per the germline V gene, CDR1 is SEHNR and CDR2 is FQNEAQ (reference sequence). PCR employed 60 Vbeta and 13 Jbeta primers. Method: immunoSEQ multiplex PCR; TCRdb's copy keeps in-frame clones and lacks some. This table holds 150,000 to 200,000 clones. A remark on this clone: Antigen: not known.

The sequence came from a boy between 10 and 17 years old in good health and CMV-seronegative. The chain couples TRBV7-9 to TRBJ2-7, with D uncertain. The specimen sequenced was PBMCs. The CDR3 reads CASSLGARSYEQYF. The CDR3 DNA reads TGTGCCAGCAGCTTAGGGGCCCGTAGCTACGAGCAGTACTTC.